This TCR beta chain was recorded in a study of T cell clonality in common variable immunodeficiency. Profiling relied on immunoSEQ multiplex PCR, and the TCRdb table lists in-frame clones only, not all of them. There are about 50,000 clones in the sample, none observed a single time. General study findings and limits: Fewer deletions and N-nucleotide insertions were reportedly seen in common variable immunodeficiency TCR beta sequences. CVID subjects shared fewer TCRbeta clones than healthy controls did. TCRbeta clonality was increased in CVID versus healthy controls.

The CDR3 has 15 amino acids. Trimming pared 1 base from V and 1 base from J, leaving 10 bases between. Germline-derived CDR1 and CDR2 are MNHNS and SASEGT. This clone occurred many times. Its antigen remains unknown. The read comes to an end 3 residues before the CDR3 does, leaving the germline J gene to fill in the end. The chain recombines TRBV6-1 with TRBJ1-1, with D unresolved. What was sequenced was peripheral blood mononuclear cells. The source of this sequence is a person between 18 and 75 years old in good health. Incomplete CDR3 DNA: TGTGCCAGCAGTGAAGGAGCCGGTTCGAACACTGAA. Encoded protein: CASSEGAGSNTE. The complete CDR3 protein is CASSEGAGSNTEAFF.